Detailed here is one T cell receptor beta chain. Its specificity is not known. CDR1 MDHEN and CDR2 SYDVKM come from the germline V gene. V was pared by 6 bases and J by 3 bases, with 20 bases between. The CDR3 is 17 residues long. This sample is drawn from a study of radiotherapy plus CTLA-4 blockade in lung cancer. Points from the study as a whole: The study found tumor-derived TCR clones expanded in blood after radiotherapy plus ipilimumab. Early clonal dynamics of blood T cells, together with interferon-beta, were reported as the best response predictor.

Sequenced by immunoSEQ multiplex PCR; TCRdb stores in-frame clones only, minus some. Among around 59,000 clones listed, 70% to 80% were seen once. The V call is TRBV28, the J call TRBJ1-4; D gene ambiguous. Here the sequenced sample was peripheral blood, taken from a patient treated with radiotherapy plus ipilimumab. The receptor comes from a human donor with non-small cell lung cancer whose response to radiotherapy plus ipilimumab could not be evaluated. The CDR3 reads CASSSPPGGGSNEKLFF. The CDR3 DNA sequence: TGTGCCAGCAGCTCTCCCCCGGGAGGTGGGTCTAATGAAAAACTGTTTTTT.